The source of this T cell receptor (beta chain) is a study of blood T cell repertoires in COVID-19. Study details: In each case, the material was cDNA or gDNA derived from T cells, B-cell-depleted T cells, or PBMCs.

This clone is a singleton in its sample. Original methodology: The authors estimated nucleated cell counts from reference gene primer amplification. The assay was immunoSEQ multiplex PCR, and TCRdb's table has in-frame clones only and misses some. The D gene and trimming were derived from the DNA, and the V and J assignments and clone size from that table. This sample has a few hundred thousand clones; 87% occur once, and the top ten carry under 4%. Trimming removed 4 bases at V and 5 bases at J, with 6 bases between. The CDR3 extends over 12 amino acids. Per the germline V gene, CDR1 is LGHDT and CDR2 is YNNKEL (reference sequence).

This clonotype originated in a man between 18 and 29 years old with active or convalescent COVID-19. The material sequenced was peripheral blood. The chain has TRBV3-1 (or the pseudogene TRBV3-2) and TRBJ2-1, with D uncertain. CDR3 loop: CASSPRDNEQFF. The CDR3 region has the DNA TGTGCCAGCAGCCCCCGGGACAATGAGCAGTTCTTC.